The 14 T cell receptor beta chains given below trace back to one sample, sequenced in a study of blood T cell repertoires in COVID-19 (TCRdb year 2020). The method behind the library was the immunoSEQ multiplex PCR assay. TCRdb took this table from immuneACCESS and kept in-frame rearrangements with V and J called. Such tables lack part of the clones; where checked against another copy, unresolved V genes explain under half of the gap, and the rest is unexplained. Within this sample are approximately 75,000 clones, with under 80% of them counted one time only. Clones ranked in the top ten supply 25% to 30% of the sample. Input material: peripheral blood. The receptors were sampled from an elderly woman with active or convalescent COVID-19.

The rearrangement joins TRBV5-3 to TRBJ2-5, with D perhaps matching TRBD1 (6 bases). TRBV5-3 is an ORF; its function is uncertain. Trimming took 0 bases from V and 5 from J, leaving 14 bases between them. The CDR3 runs to 15 residues. Here the CDR3 reads CARSLDRDVEETQYF. In DNA form, the CDR3 reads TGTGCCAGAAGCTTGGACAGGGATGTAGAGGAGACCCAGTACTTC.

CDR3 in DNA: TGTGCCAGCAGCTCGGATCCGGGACTGAGCGGACCCCTCCACTTT. Encoded protein: CASSSDPGLSGPLHF. The chain uses TRBV7-2 and TRBJ1-6, with D perhaps matching TRBD1 (5 bases). Looked up from germline, CDR1 is SGHTA and CDR2 is FQGNSA. V shed 4 bases and J shed 12 bases, with 19 bases lying between them. CDR3 length: 15 amino acids.

This chain connects TRBV5-1 to TRBJ2-5, with D tentatively TRBD2 (7 bases). The CDR3 sequence is 15 residues long. Germline V gives CDR1 SGHRS, CDR2 YFSETQ. V lost 5 bases and J lost 5, with 19 bases in between. In DNA form, the CDR3 reads TGCGCCAGCAGGAAGTCAGGGGAGGGCAGTGAGACCCAGTACTTC. Its translation is CASRKSGEGSETQYF.

The chain links TRBV19 to TRBJ2-7, with 8 positions matching TRBD1. The CDR3 has 14 amino acids. With 4 bases clipped from V and 6 bases from J, the junction kept 8 bases outside the gene matches. Germline-derived CDR1 and CDR2 are LNHDA and SQIVND (reference sequence). The CDR3 sequence: CASSTGQGMGEQYF. CDR3 nucleotide sequence: TGTGCCAGTAGTACCGGACAGGGAATGGGCGAGCAGTACTTC.

The chain has TRBV5-1 and TRBJ1-2; TRBD1 aligns across 9 bases. The CDR3 runs to 12 residues. Germline V gene sequence: CDR1 SGHRS, CDR2 YFSETQ. V shed 5 bases, J shed 8 bases, and the junction held 4 bases outside the gene matches. This chain's CDR3 is CASSRTGAGYTF. For the CDR3, the DNA is TGCGCCAGCAGTCGGACAGGGGCAGGCTACACCTTC. Variable domain in full (rest from reference TRBV5-1 and TRBJ1-2): KAGVTQTPRYLIKTRGQQVTLSCSPISGHRSVSWYQQTPGQGLQFLFEYFSETQRNKGNFPGRFSGRQFSNSRSEMNVSTLELGDSALYLCASSRTGAGYTFGSGTRLTVV.

The V call is TRBV18, the J call TRBJ1-2; D gene unclear. Germline V lookup: CDR1 KGHSH, CDR2 LQKENI. The CDR3 covers 15 residues. With 3 bases removed from V and 5 bases from J, the gap between germline ends came to 16 bases. The CDR3 bases are TGTGCCAGCTCACCGGAACAGTCTACCGCATATGGCTACACCTTC. Its protein is CASSPEQSTAYGYTF.

This chain links TRBV7-9 with TRBJ2-4; 8 nucleotides match TRBD1. The V gene's germline CDR1 is SEHNR and CDR2 FQNEAQ (reference sequence). The CDR3 has 16 amino acids. Trimming took 2 bases from V and 7 from J; bases not matched to a gene: 10. Written as DNA, the CDR3 is TGTGCCAGCAGCTTATCGGCCAGCGACAGGGGTAACATTCAGTACTTC. Its protein is CASSLSASDRGNIQYF.

The chain combines TRBV6-2 or TRBV6-3 with TRBJ2-7, with TRBD1 matching over 7 bases. Trimming took 3 bases from V and 2 from J; bases not matched to a gene: 7. The CDR3 is 15 amino acids. Per the germline V gene, CDR1 is MNHEY and CDR2 is SVGEGT. CDR3: CASSYSGTDPYEQYF. DNA of the CDR3: TGTGCCAGCAGTTATTCCGGGACAGATCCCTACGAGCAGTACTTC.

This chain links TRBV9 with TRBJ1-1; D may be TRBD1 (5 bases). CDR1 SGDLS and CDR2 YYNGEE come from the germline V gene. This CDR3 contains 12 residues. Between the trimmed V and J ends, which lost 0 bases and 11 bases, there was a span of 11 bases. Written as DNA, the CDR3 is TGTGCCAGCAGCGTAGAACTGGGGCAGGCTTTCTTT. Translating gives CASSVELGQAFF.

The CDR3 spells CASSPGFPDTQYF. The CDR3 bases are TGTGCCAGCAGTCCCGGGTTTCCAGATACGCAGTATTTT. The rearrangement uses TRBV11-2 and TRBJ2-3; no clear D gene. This CDR3 has 13 amino acids. Germline CDR1 is SGHAT and CDR2 is FQNNGV. V lost 6 bases and J lost 4, with 11 bases in between.

This clone was observed a few times. The rearrangement links TRBV7-6 to TRBJ1-3; tentatively, D is TRBD1 (6 bases). Trimming took off 1 base at V and 2 bases at J, with 12 bases between the two ends. Looked up from germline, CDR1 is SGHVS and CDR2 is FNYEAQ. This CDR3 comprises 16 residues. This chain's CDR3 is CASSLGTNRAGNTIYF. In DNA form, the CDR3 reads TGTGCCAGCAGCTTAGGAACCAACAGGGCTGGAAACACCATATATTTT.

The chain joins TRBV2 to TRBJ1-4; TRBD1 might be the D (5 bases). Per germline, CDR1 SNHLY and CDR2 FYNNEI. The CDR3 covers 14 residues. V shed 6 bases and J shed 6 bases, with 14 bases lying between them. The CDR3 region is CASRTGAGYEKLFF. Written as DNA, the CDR3 is TGTGCCAGCAGGACTGGGGCAGGGTATGAAAAACTGTTTTTT.

On this clone: The same CDR3 arises from other DNA sequences in this sample as well. The chain joins TRBV6-5 to TRBJ1-1; D is unclear. Per the germline V gene, CDR1 is MNHEY and CDR2 is SVGAGI. Trimming cost V 0 bases and J 1 base, with 6 bases left between them. This CDR3 is 14 amino acids long. CDR3 DNA sequence: TGTGCCAGCAGTTACTCGCGAGGGAACACTGAAGCTTTCTTT. Protein: CASSYSRGNTEAFF.

The J gene is TRBJ2-2, the V gene TRBV3-1 (or the pseudogene TRBV3-2); possibly TRBD2 for D (6 bases). Germline V gene lookup returns CDR1 LGHDT and CDR2 YNNKEL (reference sequence). This CDR3 has 14 residues. V was pared by 4 bases and J by 6 bases, with 12 bases between. The CDR3 is CASSPPEGSGELFF. CDR3 nucleotide sequence: TGTGCCAGCAGCCCCCCGGAGGGGTCCGGGGAGCTGTTTTTT.